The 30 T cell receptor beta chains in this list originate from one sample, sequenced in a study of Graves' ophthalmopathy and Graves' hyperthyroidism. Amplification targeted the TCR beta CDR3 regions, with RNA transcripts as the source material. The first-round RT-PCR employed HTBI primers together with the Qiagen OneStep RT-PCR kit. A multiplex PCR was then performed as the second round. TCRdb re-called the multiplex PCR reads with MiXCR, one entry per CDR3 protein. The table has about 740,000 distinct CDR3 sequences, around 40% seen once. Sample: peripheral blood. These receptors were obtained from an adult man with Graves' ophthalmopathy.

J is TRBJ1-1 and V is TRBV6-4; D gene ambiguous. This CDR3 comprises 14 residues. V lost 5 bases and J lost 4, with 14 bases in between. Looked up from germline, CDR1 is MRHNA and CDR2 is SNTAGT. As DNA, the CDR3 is TGTGCCAGCAGTCCTAGTGAAGCTACCACTGAAGCTTTCTTT. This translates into CASSPSEATTEAFF.

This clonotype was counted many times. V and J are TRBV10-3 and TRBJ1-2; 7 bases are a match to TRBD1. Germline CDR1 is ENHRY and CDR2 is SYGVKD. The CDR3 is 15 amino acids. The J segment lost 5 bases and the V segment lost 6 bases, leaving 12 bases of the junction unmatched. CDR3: CAIRDVGTADYGYTF. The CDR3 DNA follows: TGTGCCATCAGGGATGTCGGGACAGCGGATTATGGCTACACCTTC.

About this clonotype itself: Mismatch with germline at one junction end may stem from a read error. The CDR3 here is CAISEAAGTGSFEQYF. In DNA, the CDR3 is TGTGCCATCAGTGAGGCTGCCGGGACAGGGTCCTTCGAGCAGTACTTC. The gene calls are TRBV10-3 and TRBJ2-7; TRBD1 agrees at 9 bases. There are 16 residues in the CDR3. In germline, CDR1 is ENHRY, CDR2 SYGVKD.

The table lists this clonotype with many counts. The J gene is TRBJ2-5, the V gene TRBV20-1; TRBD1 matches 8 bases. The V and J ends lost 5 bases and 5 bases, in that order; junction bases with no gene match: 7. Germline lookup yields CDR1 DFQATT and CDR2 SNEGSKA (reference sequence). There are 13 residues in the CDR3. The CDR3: CSASRTGRETQYF. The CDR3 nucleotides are TGCAGTGCTTCACGGACAGGGCGGGAGACCCAGTACTTC.

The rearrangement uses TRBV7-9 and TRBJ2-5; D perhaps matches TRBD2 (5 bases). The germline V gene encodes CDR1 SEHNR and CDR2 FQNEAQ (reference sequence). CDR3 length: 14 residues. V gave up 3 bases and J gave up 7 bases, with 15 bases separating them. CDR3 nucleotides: TGTGCCAGCAGCTTGGCAGGAACCGCGGGGACCCAGTACTTC. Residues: CASSLAGTAGTQYF.

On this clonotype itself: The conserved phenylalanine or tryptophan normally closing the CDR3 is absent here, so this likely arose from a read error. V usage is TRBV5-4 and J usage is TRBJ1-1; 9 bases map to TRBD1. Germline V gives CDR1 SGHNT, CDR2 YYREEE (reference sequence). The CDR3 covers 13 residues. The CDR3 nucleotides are TGCGCCAGCAGCTTGTTACAGGGGGCGCAGGCTTTCGTT. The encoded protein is CASSLLQGAQAFV.

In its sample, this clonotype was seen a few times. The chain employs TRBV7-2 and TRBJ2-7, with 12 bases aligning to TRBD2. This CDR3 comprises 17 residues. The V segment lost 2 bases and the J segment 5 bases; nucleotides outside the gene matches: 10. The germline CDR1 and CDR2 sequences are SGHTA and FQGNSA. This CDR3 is CASSLRTTSGRGNEQYF. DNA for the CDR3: TGTGCCAGCAGCTTACGGACGACTAGCGGGAGAGGTAACGAGCAGTACTTC.

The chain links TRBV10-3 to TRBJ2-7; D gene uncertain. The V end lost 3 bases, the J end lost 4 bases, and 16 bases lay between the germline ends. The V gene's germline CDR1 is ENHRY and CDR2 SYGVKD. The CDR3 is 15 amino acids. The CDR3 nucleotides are TGTGCCATCAGTGACGCAACGGATAATGATTACGAGCAGTACTTC. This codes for CAISDATDNDYEQYF.

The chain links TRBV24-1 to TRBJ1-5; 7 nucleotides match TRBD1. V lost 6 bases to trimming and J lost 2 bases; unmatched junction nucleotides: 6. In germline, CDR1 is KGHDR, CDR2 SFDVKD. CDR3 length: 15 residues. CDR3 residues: CATSRQGGRNQPQHF. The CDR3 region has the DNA TGTGCCACCAGTCGCCAGGGGGGACGCAATCAGCCCCAGCATTTT.

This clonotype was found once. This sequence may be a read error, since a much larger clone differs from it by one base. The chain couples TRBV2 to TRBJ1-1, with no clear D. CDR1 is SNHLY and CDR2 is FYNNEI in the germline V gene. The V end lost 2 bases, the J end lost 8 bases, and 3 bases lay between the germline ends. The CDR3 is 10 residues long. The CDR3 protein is CASSELEAFF. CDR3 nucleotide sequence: TGTGCCAGCAGTGAATTAGAAGCTTTCTTT.

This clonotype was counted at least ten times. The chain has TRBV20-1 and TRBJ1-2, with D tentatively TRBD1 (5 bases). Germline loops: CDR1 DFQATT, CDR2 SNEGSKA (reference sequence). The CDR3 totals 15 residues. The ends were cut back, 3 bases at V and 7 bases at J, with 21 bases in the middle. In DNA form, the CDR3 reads TGCAGTGCTAGCAAACTGGGGACGGAAGTTTCTGGCTACACCTTC. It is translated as CSASKLGTEVSGYTF.

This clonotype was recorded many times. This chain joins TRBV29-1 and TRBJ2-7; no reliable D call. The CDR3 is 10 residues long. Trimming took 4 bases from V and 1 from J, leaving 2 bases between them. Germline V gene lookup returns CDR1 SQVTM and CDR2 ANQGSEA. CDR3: CSVGSYEQYF. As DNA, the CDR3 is TGCAGCGTTGGTTCCTACGAGCAGTACTTC.

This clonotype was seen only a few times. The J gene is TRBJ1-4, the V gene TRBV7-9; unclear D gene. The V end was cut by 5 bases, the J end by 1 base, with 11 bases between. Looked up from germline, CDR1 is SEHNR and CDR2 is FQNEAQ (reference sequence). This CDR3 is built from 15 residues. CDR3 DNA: TGTGCCAGCAGCCGATTGGGGTTAACTAATGAAAAACTGTTTTTT. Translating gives CASSRLGLTNEKLFF. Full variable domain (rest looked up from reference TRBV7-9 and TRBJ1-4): DTGVSQNPRHKITKRGQNVTFRCDPISEHNRLYWYRQTLGQGPEFLTYFQNEAQLEKSRLLSDRFSAERPKGSFSTLEIQRTEQGDSAMYLCASSRLGLTNEKLFFGSGTQLSVL.

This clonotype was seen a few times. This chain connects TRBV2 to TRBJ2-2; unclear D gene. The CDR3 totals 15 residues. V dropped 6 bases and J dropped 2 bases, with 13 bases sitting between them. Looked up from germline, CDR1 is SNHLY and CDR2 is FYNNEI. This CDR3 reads CASRRSVPNTGELFF. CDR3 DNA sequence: TGTGCCAGCAGGCGGTCCGTTCCTAACACCGGGGAGCTGTTTTTT. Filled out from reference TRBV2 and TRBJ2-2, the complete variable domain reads EPEVTQTPSHQVTQMGQEVILRCVPISNHLYFYWYRQILGQKVEFLVSFYNNEISEKSEIFDDQFSVERPDGSNFTLKIRSTKLEDSAMYFCASRRSVPNTGELFFGEGSRLTVL.

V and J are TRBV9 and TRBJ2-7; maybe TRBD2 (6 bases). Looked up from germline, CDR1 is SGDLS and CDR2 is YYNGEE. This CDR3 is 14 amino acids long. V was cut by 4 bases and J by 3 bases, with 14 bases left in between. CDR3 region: CASSLDDGGYEQYF. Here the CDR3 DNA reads TGTGCCAGCAGCTTAGATGACGGGGGCTACGAGCAGTACTTC.

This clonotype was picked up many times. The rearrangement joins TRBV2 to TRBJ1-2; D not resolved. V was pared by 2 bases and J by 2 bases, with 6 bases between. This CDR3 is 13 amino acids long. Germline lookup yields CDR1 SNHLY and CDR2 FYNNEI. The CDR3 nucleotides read TGTGCCAGCAGTGAACACAGAAACTATGGCTACACCTTC. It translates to CASSEHRNYGYTF.

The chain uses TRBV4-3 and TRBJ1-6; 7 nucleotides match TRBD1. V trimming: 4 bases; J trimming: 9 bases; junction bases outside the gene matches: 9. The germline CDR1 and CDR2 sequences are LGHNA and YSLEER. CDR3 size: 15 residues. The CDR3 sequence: CASSLRDRVVSPLHF. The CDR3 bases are TGCGCCAGCAGCCTTAGAGACAGGGTAGTTTCACCCCTCCACTTT.

CDR3 protein: CASRDRESNSPLHF. CDR3 nucleotide sequence: TGTGCCAGCCGGGACAGGGAGTCGAATTCACCCCTCCACTTT. The chain uses TRBV2 and TRBJ1-6, with 9 bases matching TRBD1. Trimming cost V 8 bases and J 7 bases; bases outside gene matches: 6. This CDR3 comprises 14 residues. Looked up from germline, CDR1 is SNHLY and CDR2 is FYNNEI.

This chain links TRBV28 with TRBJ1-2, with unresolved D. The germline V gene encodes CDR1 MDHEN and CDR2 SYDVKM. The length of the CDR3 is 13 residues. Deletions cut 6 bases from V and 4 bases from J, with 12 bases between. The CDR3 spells CASSRGSTYGYTF. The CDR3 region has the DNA TGTGCCAGCAGCCGCGGCAGTACCTATGGCTACACCTTC.

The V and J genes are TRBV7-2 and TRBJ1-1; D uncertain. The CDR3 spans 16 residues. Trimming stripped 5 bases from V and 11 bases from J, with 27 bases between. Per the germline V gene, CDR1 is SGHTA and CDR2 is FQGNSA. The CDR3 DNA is TGTGCCAGCAGCCGATCATTCGGGCCGCGTCCAGGCACGGCTTTCTTT. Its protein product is CASSRSFGPRPGTAFF.

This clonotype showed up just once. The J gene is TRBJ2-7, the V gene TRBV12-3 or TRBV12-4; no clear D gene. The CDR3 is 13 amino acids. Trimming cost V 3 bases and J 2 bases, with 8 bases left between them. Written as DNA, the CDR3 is TGTGCCAGCAGTTTGGGCGGTACCTACGAGCAGTACGTC. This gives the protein CASSLGGTYEQYV.

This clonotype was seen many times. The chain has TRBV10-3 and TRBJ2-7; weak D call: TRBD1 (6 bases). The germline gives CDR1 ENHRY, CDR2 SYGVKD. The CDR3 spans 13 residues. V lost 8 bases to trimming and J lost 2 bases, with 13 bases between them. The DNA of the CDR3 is TGTGCCATCGGGGCAGGGGAGCCCTACGAGCAGTACTTC. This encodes CAIGAGEPYEQYF.

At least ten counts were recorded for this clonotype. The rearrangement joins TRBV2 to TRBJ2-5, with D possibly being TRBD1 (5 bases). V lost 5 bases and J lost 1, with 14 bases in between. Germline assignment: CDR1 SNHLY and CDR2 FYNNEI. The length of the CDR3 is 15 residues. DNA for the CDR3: TGTGCCAGCAGTCCTAAGGATAGGGGCCAAGAGACCCAGTACTTC. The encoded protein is CASSPKDRGQETQYF.

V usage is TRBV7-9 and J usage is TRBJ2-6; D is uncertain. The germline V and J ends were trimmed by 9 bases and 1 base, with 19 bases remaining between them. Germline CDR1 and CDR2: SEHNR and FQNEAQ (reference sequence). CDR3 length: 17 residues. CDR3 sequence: CASSIPKKTSGANVLTF. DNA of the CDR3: TGTGCCAGTAGTATACCCAAAAAAACATCTGGGGCCAACGTCCTGACTTTC.

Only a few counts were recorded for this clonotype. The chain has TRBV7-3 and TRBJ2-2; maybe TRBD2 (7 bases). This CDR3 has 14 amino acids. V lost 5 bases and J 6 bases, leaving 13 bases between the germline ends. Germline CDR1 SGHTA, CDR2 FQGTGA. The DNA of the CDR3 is TGTGCCAGCAGCCAGACGGGGGGCCCCGGGGAGCTGTTTTTT. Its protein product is CASSQTGGPGELFF.

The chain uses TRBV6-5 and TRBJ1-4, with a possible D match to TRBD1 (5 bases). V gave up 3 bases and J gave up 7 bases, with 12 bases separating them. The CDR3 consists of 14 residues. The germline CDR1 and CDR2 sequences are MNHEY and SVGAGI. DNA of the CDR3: TGTGCCAGCAGTTATCAGGGTTTGGGTGAAAAACTGTTTTTT. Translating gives CASSYQGLGEKLFF.

CDR3 region: CASSAKPGDKDAPLGNYEQYF. The DNA of the CDR3 is TGCGCCAGCAGTGCAAAACCCGGGGACAAGGACGCACCCCTGGGGAACTACGAGCAGTACTTC. V gene TRBV10-2 combines with J gene TRBJ2-7; maybe TRBD1 (6 bases). V lost 4 bases and J 3 bases, leaving 34 bases between the germline ends. CDR1 is WSHSY, CDR2 SAAADI, per germline. The CDR3 length is 21 residues.

CDR3 residues: CASSPDRTTNEKLFF. DNA of the CDR3: TGTGCCAGCAGTCCAGACAGGACAACTAATGAAAAACTGTTTTTT. The chain has TRBV2 and TRBJ1-4; D is perhaps TRBD1 (6 bases). Trimming removed 5 bases at V and 0 bases at J, with 10 bases between. Germline V gives CDR1 SNHLY, CDR2 FYNNEI. The CDR3 runs to 15 residues. The full variable domain, completed using reference TRBV2 and TRBJ1-4, is EPEVTQTPSHQVTQMGQEVILRCVPISNHLYFYWYRQILGQKVEFLVSFYNNEISEKSEIFDDQFSVERPDGSNFTLKIRSTKLEDSAMYFCASSPDRTTNEKLFFGSGTQLSVL.

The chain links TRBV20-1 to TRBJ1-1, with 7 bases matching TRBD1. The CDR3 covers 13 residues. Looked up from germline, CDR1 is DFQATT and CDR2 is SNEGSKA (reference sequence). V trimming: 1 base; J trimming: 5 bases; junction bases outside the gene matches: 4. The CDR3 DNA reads TGCAGTGCTAGAGGACAGGGTGGAACTGAAGCTTTCTTT. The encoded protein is CSARGQGGTEAFF.

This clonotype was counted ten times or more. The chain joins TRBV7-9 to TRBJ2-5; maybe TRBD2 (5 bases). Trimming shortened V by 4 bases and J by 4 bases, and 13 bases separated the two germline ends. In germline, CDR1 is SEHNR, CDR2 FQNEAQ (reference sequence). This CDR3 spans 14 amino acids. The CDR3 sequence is CASSSPRGGETQYF. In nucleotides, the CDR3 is TGTGCCAGCAGCTCACCGAGAGGAGGAGAGACCCAGTACTTC. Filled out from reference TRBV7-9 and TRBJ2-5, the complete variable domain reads DTGVSQNPRHKITKRGQNVTFRCDPISEHNRLYWYRQTLGQGPEFLTYFQNEAQLEKSRLLSDRFSAERPKGSFSTLEIQRTEQGDSAMYLCASSSPRGGETQYFGPGTRLLVL.